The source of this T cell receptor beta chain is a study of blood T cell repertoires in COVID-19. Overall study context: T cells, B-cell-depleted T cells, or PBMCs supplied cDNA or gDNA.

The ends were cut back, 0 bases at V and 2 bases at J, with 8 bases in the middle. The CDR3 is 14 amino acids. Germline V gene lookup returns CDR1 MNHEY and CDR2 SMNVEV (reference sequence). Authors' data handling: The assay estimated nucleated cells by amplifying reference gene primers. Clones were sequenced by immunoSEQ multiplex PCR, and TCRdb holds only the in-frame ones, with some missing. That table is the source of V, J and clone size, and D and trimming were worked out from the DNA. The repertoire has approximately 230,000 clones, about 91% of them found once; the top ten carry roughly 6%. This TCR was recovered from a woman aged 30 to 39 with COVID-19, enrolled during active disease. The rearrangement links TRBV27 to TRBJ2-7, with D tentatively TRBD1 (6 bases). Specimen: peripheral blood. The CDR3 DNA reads TGTGCCAGCAGTTTATCGGGACAAACCTACGAGCAGTACTTC. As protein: CASSLSGQTYEQYF.